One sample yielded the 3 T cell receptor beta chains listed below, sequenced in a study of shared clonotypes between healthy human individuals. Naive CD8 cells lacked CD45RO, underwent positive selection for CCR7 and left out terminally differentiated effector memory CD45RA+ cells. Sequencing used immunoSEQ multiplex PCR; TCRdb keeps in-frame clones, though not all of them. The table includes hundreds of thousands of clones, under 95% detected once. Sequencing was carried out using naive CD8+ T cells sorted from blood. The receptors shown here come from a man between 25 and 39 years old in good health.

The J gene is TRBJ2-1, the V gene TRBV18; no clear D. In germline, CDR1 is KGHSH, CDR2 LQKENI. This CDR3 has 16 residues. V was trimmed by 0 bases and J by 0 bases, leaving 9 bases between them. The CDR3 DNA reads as TGTGCCAGCTCACCACCTGGCAGGAGCTCCTACAATGAGCAGTTCTTC. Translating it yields CASSPPGRSSYNEQFF.

Here the CDR3 DNA reads TGTGCCTGGAGTGCAAATAGCGGGAGCGATACGCAGTATTTT. This codes for CAWSANSGSDTQYF. This chain connects TRBV30 to TRBJ2-3, with 9 bases matching TRBD2. The V segment lost 1 base and the J segment 6 bases; nucleotides outside the gene matches: 5. The CDR3 is 14 amino acids. Germline CDR1 and CDR2: GTSNPN and SVGIG (reference sequence).

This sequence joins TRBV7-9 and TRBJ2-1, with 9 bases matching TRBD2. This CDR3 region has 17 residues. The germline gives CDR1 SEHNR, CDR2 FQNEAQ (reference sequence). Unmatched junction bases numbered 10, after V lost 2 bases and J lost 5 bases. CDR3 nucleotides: TGTGCCAGCAGCTTATTGGCCGGGGCTAGCGGGAACAATGAGCAGTTCTTC. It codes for CASSLLAGASGNNEQFF.